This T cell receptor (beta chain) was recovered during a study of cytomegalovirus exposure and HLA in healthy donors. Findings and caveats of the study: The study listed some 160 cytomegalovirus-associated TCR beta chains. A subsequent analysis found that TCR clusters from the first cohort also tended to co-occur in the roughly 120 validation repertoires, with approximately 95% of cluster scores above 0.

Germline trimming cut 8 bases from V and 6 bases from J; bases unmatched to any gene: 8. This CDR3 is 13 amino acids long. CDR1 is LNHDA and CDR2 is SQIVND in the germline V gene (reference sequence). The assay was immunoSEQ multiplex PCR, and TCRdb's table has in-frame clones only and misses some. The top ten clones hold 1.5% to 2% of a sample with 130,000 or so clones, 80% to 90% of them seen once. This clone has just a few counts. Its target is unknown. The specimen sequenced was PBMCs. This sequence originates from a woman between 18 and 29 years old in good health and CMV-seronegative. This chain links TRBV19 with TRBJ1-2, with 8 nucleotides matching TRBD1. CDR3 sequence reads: CASSSRGLDGYTF. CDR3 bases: TGTGCCAGTTCTTCCAGGGGGCTTGATGGCTACACCTTC.